These 26 T cell receptor beta chains share one sample of origin, sequenced in a study of blood T cell repertoires in COVID-19. The repertoire was sequenced with immunoSEQ multiplex PCR; TCRdb's copy has only in-frame clones and lacks some. The profile shows 140,000 or so clones, 87% of them singletons. Sequencing was performed on peripheral blood. The receptors originated from a middle-aged man who had recovered from COVID-19.

This chain links TRBV18 with TRBJ1-5; 9 nucleotides align to TRBD1. Germline CDR1 reads KGHSH; CDR2 reads LQKENI. Losses at the gene ends were 6 bases for V and 0 bases for J; bases not matched to a gene: 9. CDR3 length: 17 amino acids. The DNA of the CDR3 is TGTGCCAGCTCGAGGGACAGGGCGATGGGTAGCAATCAGCCCCAGCATTTT. Encoded protein: CASSRDRAMGSNQPQHF.

The V call is TRBV7-3, the J call TRBJ1-6; 10 nucleotides align to TRBD1. Trimming took 5 bases from V and 7 from J; bases not matched to a gene: 5. Germline assignment: CDR1 SGHTA and CDR2 FQGTGA. This CDR3 has 15 amino acids. CDR3 bases: TGTGCCAGCAGCACCGGGACAGGGGTCAATTCACCCCTCCACTTT. This sequence encodes CASSTGTGVNSPLHF.

The chain employs TRBV10-2 and TRBJ1-5, with 11 positions matching TRBD1. With V trimmed by 8 bases and J by 6 bases, 3 bases remained unmatched. The CDR3 runs 13 residues. Germline loops: CDR1 WSHSY, CDR2 SAAADI. The CDR3 DNA is TGCGCCAGCGGACAGGGGGCAACTCAGCCCCAGCATTTT. Residues: CASGQGATQPQHF.

The chain joins TRBV27 to TRBJ1-2; TRBD1 is a possible D gene (5 bases). CDR1 MNHEY and CDR2 SMNVEV come from the germline V gene (reference sequence). The CDR3 runs 16 residues. V gave up 8 bases and J gave up 3 bases, with 22 bases separating them. The CDR3 DNA reads TGTGCCAGCGCTCTAGGTAGGGGAGGAACCTACTATGGCTACACCTTC. Its translation: CASALGRGGTYYGYTF.

The V and J genes are TRBV10-1 and TRBJ2-5, with D possibly being TRBD2 (5 bases). Germline CDR1 WNHNN, CDR2 SYGVQD (reference sequence). CDR3 length: 13 amino acids. Trimming stripped 7 bases from V and 1 base from J, with 10 bases between. CDR3 nucleotide sequence: TGCGCCAGCAACAAGGACTTCCAAGAGACCCAGTACTTC. Amino acids: CASNKDFQETQYF.

This chain uses TRBV9 with TRBJ2-5, with D tentatively TRBD2 (6 bases). Deletions cut 0 bases from V and 5 bases from J, with 11 bases between. The CDR3 runs to 14 residues. CDR1 and CDR2 from the germline V gene are SGDLS and YYNGEE. In DNA, the CDR3 is TGTGCCAGCAGCGTAGTTGGGGGGTGGGAGACCCAGTACTTC. It codes for CASSVVGGWETQYF.

The J gene is TRBJ2-5, the V gene TRBV9; 14 bases match TRBD2. Germline V CDR1 and CDR2: SGDLS, YYNGEE. The CDR3 runs 16 residues. J was trimmed by 8 bases and V by 0 bases; bases with no gene match: 6. The CDR3 here is CASSVGRGLAGVTQYF. Here the CDR3 DNA reads TGTGCCAGCAGCGTAGGGCGGGGACTAGCGGGGGTTACCCAGTACTTC. Complete variable domain (other parts from reference TRBV9 and TRBJ2-5): DSGVTQTPKHLITATGQRVTLRCSPRSGDLSVYWYQQSLDQGLQFLIQYYNGEERAKGNILERFSAQQFPDLHSELNLSSLELGDSALYFCASSVGRGLAGVTQYFGPGTRLLVL.

This rearrangement joins TRBV6-5 to TRBJ1-2; no clear D gene. This CDR3 has 13 residues. V was pared by 8 bases and J by 3 bases, with 13 bases between. From germline, CDR1 is MNHEY and CDR2 SVGAGI. The CDR3 DNA is TGTGCCAGCCTCAAGGAGGGAGACTATGGCTACACCTTC. Protein product: CASLKEGDYGYTF.

The chain links TRBV11-3 to TRBJ2-5, with D maybe TRBD2 (5 bases). The CDR3 sequence is 13 residues long. CDR1 SGHNT and CDR2 YENEEA come from the germline V gene. Trimming took off 4 bases at V and 13 bases at J, with 19 bases between the two ends. CDR3 sequence: CASSSNQGTGMYF. The CDR3 DNA sequence: TGTGCCAGCAGCTCAAACCAAGGCACGGGGATGTACTTC.

The sample holds one count of this clone. This chain uses TRBV5-8 with TRBJ2-5, with TRBD2 matching over 12 bases. J was trimmed by 4 bases and V by 4 bases; bases with no gene match: 8. Germline V CDR1 and CDR2: SGHTS, YDEGEE. CDR3 length: 16 residues. CDR3 in DNA: TGTGCCAGCAGCCCCGGACTAGCGGGGTCCCCAGAGACCCAGTACTTC. It is translated as CASSPGLAGSPETQYF.

The CDR3 spells CASSEGTSGPYEQYF. The CDR3 nucleotides read TGTGCCAGCAGTGAAGGGACTAGCGGGCCGTACGAGCAGTACTTC. J is TRBJ2-7 and V is TRBV2, with TRBD2 matching over 11 bases. After removal of 1 base from V and 4 bases from J, the junction contained 3 bases not matched to a gene. Germline V gives CDR1 SNHLY, CDR2 FYNNEI. The CDR3 is made up of 15 amino acids.

V usage is TRBV19 and J usage is TRBJ1-2; TRBD1 aligns across 7 bases. CDR1 is LNHDA, CDR2 SQIVND, per germline (reference sequence). V trimming: 5 bases; J trimming: 8 bases; junction bases outside the gene matches: 8. This CDR3 spans 13 amino acids. CDR3 sequence: CASSLRDSRGYTF. Written as DNA, the CDR3 is TGTGCCAGTAGTCTACGGGACAGCCGAGGCTACACCTTC. Full variable domain (outside the CDR3, taken from reference TRBV19 and TRBJ1-2): DGGITQSPKYLFRKEGQNVTLSCEQNLNHDAMYWYRQDPGQGLRLIYYSQIVNDFQKGDIAEGYSVSREKKESFPLTVTSAQKNPTAFYLCASSLRDSRGYTFGSGTRLTVV.

The chain uses TRBV28 and TRBJ2-3; 14 bases match TRBD2. V was pared by 5 bases and J by 6 bases, with 13 bases of the junction left unmatched. CDR3 size: 18 residues. Germline V gene sequence: CDR1 MDHEN, CDR2 SYDVKM. The CDR3 spells CASSSSRLAGGLGDTQYF. The CDR3 nucleotides read TGTGCCAGCAGTAGCTCGAGACTAGCGGGGGGGCTGGGGGATACGCAGTATTTT.

The chain is built from TRBV7-2 and TRBJ2-4; 11 bases align to TRBD1. V shed 5 bases and J 7 bases; nucleotides not matched to a gene: 7. The CDR3 has 15 residues. Germline V gene lookup returns CDR1 SGHTA and CDR2 FQGNSA. The CDR3 nucleotides read TGTGCCAGCAGCACAAGGACAGGGGGCAAGAACATTCAGTACTTC. Its protein product is CASSTRTGGKNIQYF.

The chain recombines TRBV29-1 with TRBJ1-4; D uncertain. Trimming shortened V by 0 bases and J by 3 bases, and 11 bases separated the two germline ends. The CDR3 runs to 15 residues. The V gene's germline CDR1 is SQVTM and CDR2 ANQGSEA. The DNA of the CDR3 is TGCAGCGTTGAAGATCGAGGTCCCGCTAATGAAAAACTGTTTTTT. The encoded protein is CSVEDRGPANEKLFF.

V and J are TRBV5-1 and TRBJ1-2; TRBD1 matches at 10 bases. The trim removed 4 bases at V and 7 bases at J, leaving 10 bases unmatched. CDR1 SGHRS and CDR2 YFSETQ come from the germline V gene. The CDR3 loop spans 15 amino acids. The CDR3 is CASSDRRQGAGGYTF. Here the CDR3 DNA reads TGCGCCAGCAGCGATCGGCGACAGGGGGCTGGTGGCTACACCTTC.

The chain combines TRBV6-1 with TRBJ1-6, with D possibly matching TRBD1 (5 bases). Germline values: CDR1 MNHNS, CDR2 SASEGT. The CDR3 has 16 amino acids. Trimming stripped 5 bases from V and 0 bases from J, with 11 bases between. This CDR3 is CASSKGDYSYNSPLHF. CDR3 nucleotide sequence: TGTGCCAGCAGTAAAGGGGACTACTCCTATAATTCACCCCTCCACTTT.

The chain is built from TRBV7-6 and TRBJ2-3, with 7 bases matching TRBD2. Per germline, CDR1 SGHVS and CDR2 FNYEAQ. The CDR3 runs to 15 residues. Unmatched junction bases numbered 11, after V lost 5 bases and J lost 6 bases. CDR3 sequence: CASSPRTRSPDTQYF. Written as DNA, the CDR3 is TGTGCCAGCAGCCCTAGGACTAGATCCCCCGATACGCAGTATTTT.

The chain couples TRBV5-6 to TRBJ2-4, with D perhaps matching TRBD1 (5 bases). This CDR3 contains 14 residues. The germline V gene encodes CDR1 SGHDT and CDR2 YYEEEE. The V end lost 5 bases, the J end lost 1 base, and 10 bases lay between the germline ends. The CDR3 reads CASRPQGAKNIQYF. CDR3 bases: TGTGCCAGCAGGCCCCAGGGTGCCAAAAACATTCAGTACTTC.

V is TRBV29-1 and J is TRBJ2-7; TRBD1 matches 7 bases. J lost 2 bases, V lost 1 base, and 11 bases had no gene match. This CDR3 has 16 residues. Per germline, CDR1 SQVTM and CDR2 ANQGSEA. In DNA, the CDR3 is TGCAGCGTTGAAGCTTTGGAGACAGGGAGCCCCTACGAGCAGTACTTC. It specifies CSVEALETGSPYEQYF.

The CDR3 region is CASSQDRGGYYGYTF. The CDR3 DNA reads TGTGCCAGTAGTCAAGACAGGGGAGGTTACTATGGCTACACCTTC. The rearrangement links TRBV19 to TRBJ1-2; TRBD1 agrees at 8 bases. Trimming cost V 5 bases and J 3 bases; bases outside gene matches: 8. CDR3 size: 15 residues. Germline V lookup: CDR1 LNHDA, CDR2 SQIVND (reference sequence). Using reference TRBV19 and TRBJ1-2 for the parts outside the CDR3, the full variable domain is DGGITQSPKYLFRKEGQNVTLSCEQNLNHDAMYWYRQDPGQGLRLIYYSQIVNDFQKGDIAEGYSVSREKKESFPLTVTSAQKNPTAFYLCASSQDRGGYYGYTFGSGTRLTVV.

The chain employs TRBV4-1 and TRBJ2-3; 10 bases line up with TRBD2. V dropped 0 bases and J dropped 0; count of bases not matched to a gene: 12. The CDR3 consists of 20 residues. CDR1 is MGHRA and CDR2 is YSYEKL in the germline V gene. The CDR3 spells CASSQDEAGLADISTDTQYF. In DNA, the CDR3 is TGCGCCAGCAGCCAAGACGAGGCAGGACTAGCGGATATAAGCACAGATACGCAGTATTTT.

The CDR3 region has the DNA TGTGCCAGCAGCTTATATACAGAATCCTACGAGCAGTACTTC. It specifies CASSLYTESYEQYF. The V call is TRBV11-3, the J call TRBJ2-7; no clear D gene. CDR1 SGHNT and CDR2 YENEEA come from the germline V gene. The germline V and J ends were trimmed by 2 bases and 1 base, with 9 bases remaining between them. The CDR3 loop spans 14 amino acids.

This clone was counted once. This rearrangement joins TRBV10-3 to TRBJ1-1; possibly TRBD1 for D (5 bases). V was trimmed by 6 bases and J by 0 bases, leaving 11 bases between them. Looked up from germline, CDR1 is ENHRY and CDR2 is SYGVKD. The CDR3 is 14 residues long. CDR3 sequence: CAISQGRMNTEAFF. For the CDR3, the DNA is TGTGCCATCAGCCAGGGAAGAATGAACACTGAAGCTTTCTTT.

The chain couples TRBV9 to TRBJ2-1; 13 nucleotides align to TRBD2. The V segment lost 4 bases and the J segment 4 bases; nucleotides outside the gene matches: 11. Germline V gives CDR1 SGDLS, CDR2 YYNGEE. This CDR3 is built from 18 residues. The CDR3 sequence is CASSPRTSGGLIYNEQFF. CDR3 bases: TGTGCCAGCAGCCCCCGGACTAGCGGGGGCCTTATATACAATGAGCAGTTCTTC.

This chain links TRBV4-2 with TRBJ2-5; TRBD2 agrees at 11 bases. This CDR3 comprises 16 residues. Germline CDR1 LGHNA, CDR2 YNFKEQ. The trim removed 4 bases at V and 5 bases at J, leaving 9 bases unmatched. For the CDR3, the DNA is TGTGCCAGCAGCCCCCGGGGTAGCGGGGGGGCGGAGACCCAGTACTTC. It codes for CASSPRGSGGAETQYF.